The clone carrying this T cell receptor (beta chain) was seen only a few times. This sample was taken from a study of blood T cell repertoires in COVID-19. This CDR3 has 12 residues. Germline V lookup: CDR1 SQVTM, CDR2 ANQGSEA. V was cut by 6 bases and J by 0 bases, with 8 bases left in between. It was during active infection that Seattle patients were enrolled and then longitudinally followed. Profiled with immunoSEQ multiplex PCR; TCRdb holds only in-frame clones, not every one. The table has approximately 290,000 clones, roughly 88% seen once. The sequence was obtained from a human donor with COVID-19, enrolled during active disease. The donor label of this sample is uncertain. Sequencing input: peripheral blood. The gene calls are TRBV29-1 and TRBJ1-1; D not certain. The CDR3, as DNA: TGCAGCGTCGGCAGGATGAACACTGAAGCTTTCTTT. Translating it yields CSVGRMNTEAFF. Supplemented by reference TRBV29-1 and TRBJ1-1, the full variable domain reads SAVISQKPSRDICQRGTSLTIQCQVDSQVTMMFWYRQQPGQSLTLIATANQGSEATYESGFVIDKFPISRPNLTFSTLTVSNMSPEDSSIYLCSVGRMNTEAFFGQGTRLTVV.